What follows describes a single T cell receptor beta chain. Those who participated ranged in age from roughly 18 to 89 years and resided in under 25 US areas. Participants reported their clinical history, and cohort assignment relied on those reports. This sample was included in a study of blood T cell repertoires in COVID-19. Under the authors' procedure: Reference gene primer amplification gave estimated nucleated cell counts. Data came from immunoSEQ multiplex PCR; TCRdb stores just in-frame clones and leaves some out. The D gene and trimming were derived from the DNA, and the V and J assignments and clone size from that table. The sample yields roughly 200,000 clones, roughly nine tenths seen once. The clonotype was recovered from a woman aged 45-60 years in a cohort exposed to, infected with or recovered from COVID-19 (not recorded which). Sequenced input: PBMCs or T cells enriched from blood (not recorded which).

The CDR3 DNA follows: TGTGCCAGCCAGCAGGGGAATTCACCCCTCCACTTT. Amino acids: CASQQGNSPLHF. The chain recombines TRBV18 with TRBJ1-6, with a weak D call TRBD1 (6 bases). CDR3 length: 12 residues. The V end was cut by 8 bases, the J end by 7 bases, with 9 bases between. Germline V lookup: CDR1 KGHSH, CDR2 LQKENI.